This T cell receptor beta chain emerged from a study of blood T cell repertoires in COVID-19. Study at large: The United States, Italy and Spain supplied acute and convalescent COVID-19 samples. From T cells, B-cell-depleted T cells, or PBMCs came the material, which was cDNA or gDNA.

There are a few counts of this clone. As processed by the authors: The authors estimated nucleated cell counts from reference gene primer amplification. Libraries were prepared by immunoSEQ multiplex PCR; TCRdb keeps only in-frame clonotypes and omits some of them. V and J calls and clone size are those listed in that table; D and trimming were worked out from the DNA. The data show under 300,000 clones, with roughly 88% seen just once and about 2% held by the top ten. Germline V gives CDR1 SGHNT, CDR2 YYREEE (reference sequence). After removal of 4 bases from V and 0 bases from J, the junction contained 7 bases not matched to a gene. The CDR3 has 15 amino acids.

Material for sequencing was peripheral blood. The V gene is TRBV5-4, the J gene TRBJ2-7, with TRBD2 matching over 7 bases. This clonotype originated in a man aged 40-49 years who had recovered from COVID-19. CDR3 DNA: TGTGCCAGCAGCCCTAGCGGTCCCAGCTCCTACGAGCAGTACTTC. It specifies CASSPSGPSSYEQYF.